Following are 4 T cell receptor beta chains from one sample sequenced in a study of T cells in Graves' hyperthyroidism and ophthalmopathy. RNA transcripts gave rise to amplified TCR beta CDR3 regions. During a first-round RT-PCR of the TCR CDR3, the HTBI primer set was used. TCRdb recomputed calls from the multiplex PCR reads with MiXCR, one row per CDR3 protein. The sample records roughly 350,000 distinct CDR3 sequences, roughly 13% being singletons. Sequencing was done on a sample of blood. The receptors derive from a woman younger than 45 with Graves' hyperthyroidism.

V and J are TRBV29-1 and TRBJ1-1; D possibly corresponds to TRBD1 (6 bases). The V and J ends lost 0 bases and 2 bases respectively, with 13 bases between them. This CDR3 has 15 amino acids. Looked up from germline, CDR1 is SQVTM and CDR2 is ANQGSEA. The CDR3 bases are TGCAGCGTTGAAGAAATCGGACAGCCAAACACTGAAGCTTTCTTT. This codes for CSVEEIGQPNTEAFF.

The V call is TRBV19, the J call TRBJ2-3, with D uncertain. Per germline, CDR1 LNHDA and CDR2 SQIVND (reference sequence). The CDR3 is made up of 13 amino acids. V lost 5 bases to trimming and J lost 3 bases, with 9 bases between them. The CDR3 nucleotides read TGTGCCAGTAGTGGTAGACGGACAGATACGCAGTATTTT. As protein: CASSGRRTDTQYF. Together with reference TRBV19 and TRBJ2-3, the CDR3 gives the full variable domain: DGGITQSPKYLFRKEGQNVTLSCEQNLNHDAMYWYRQDPGQGLRLIYYSQIVNDFQKGDIAEGYSVSREKKESFPLTVTSAQKNPTAFYLCASSGRRTDTQYFGPGTRLTVL.

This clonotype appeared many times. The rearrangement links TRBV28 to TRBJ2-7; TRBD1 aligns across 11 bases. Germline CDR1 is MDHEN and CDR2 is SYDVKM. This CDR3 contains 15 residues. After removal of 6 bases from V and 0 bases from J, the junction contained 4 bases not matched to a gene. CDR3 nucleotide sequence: TGTGCCAGCAGAGCCGGGACAGGGGGCTCCTACGAGCAGTACTTC. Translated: CASRAGTGGSYEQYF.

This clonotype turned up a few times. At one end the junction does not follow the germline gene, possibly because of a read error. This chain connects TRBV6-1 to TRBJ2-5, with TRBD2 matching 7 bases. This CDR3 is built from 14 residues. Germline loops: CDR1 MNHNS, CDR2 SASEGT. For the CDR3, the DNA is TGTGCCAGCACCGGATTCGGGCCGCGGGAGACCCAGTGCTTC. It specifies CASTGFGPRETQCF.